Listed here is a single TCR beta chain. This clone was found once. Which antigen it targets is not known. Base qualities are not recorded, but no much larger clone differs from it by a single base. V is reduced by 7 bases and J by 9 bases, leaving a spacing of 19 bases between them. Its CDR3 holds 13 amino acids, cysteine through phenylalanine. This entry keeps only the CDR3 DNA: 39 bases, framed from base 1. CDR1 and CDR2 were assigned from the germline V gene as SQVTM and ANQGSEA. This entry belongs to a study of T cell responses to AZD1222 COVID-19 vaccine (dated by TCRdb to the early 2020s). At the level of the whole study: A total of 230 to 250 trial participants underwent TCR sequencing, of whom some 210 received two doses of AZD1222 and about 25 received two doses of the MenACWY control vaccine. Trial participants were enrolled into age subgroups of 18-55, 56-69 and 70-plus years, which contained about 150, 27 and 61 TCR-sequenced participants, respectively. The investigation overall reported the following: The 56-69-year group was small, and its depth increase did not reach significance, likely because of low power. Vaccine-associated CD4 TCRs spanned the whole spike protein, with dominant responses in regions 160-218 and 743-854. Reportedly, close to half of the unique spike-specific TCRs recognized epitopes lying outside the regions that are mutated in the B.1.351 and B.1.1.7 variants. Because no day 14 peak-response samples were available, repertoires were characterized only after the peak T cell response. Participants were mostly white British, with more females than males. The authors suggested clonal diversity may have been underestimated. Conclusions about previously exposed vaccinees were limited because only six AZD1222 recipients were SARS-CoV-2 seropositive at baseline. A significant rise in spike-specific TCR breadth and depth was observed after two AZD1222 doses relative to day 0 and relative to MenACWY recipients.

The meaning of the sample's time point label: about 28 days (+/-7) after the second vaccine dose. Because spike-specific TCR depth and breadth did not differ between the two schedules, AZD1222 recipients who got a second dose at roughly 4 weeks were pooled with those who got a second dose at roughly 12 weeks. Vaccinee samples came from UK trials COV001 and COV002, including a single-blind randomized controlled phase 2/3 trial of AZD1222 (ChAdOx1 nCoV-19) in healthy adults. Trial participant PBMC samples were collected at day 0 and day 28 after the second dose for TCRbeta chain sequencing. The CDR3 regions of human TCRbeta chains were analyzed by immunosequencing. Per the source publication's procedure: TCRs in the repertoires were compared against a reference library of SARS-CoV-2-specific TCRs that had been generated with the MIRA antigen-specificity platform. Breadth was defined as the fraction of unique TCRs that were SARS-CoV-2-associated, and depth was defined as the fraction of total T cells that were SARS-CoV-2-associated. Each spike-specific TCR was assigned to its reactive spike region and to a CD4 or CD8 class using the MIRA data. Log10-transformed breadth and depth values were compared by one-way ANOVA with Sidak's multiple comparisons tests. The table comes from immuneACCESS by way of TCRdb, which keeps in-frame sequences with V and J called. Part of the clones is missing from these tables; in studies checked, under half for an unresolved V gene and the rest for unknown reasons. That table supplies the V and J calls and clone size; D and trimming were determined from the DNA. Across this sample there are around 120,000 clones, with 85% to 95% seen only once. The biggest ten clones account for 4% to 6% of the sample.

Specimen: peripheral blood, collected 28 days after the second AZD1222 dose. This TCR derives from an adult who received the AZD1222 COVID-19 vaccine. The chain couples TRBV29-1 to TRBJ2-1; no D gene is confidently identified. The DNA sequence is TGCAGCGCCGAGCAACGAGTAATCGGTGAGCAGTTCTTC. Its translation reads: CSAEQRVIGEQFF.